This TCR beta chain was profiled in a study of T-cell memory formation after mild COVID-19. Study-wide context: Largely, the TCR clusters proved donor specific.

The germline V gene encodes CDR1 SGHRS and CDR2 YFSETQ. This CDR3 comprises 17 residues. The V gene end was trimmed by 0 bases and the J gene end by 7 bases; junction bases not matched to a gene: 9. Broader study findings: Day 15 to 85 contracting clones showed balanced CD4/CD8; later expanders leaned CD4+. Pre-infection memory harbored some responding clones, suggesting cross-reactive memory joined.

Constant-segment-primed 5'RACE gave TCR alpha and TCR beta cDNA libraries with sample barcodes and UMIs. TCRdb processed the 5' RACE reads anew with MiXCR; each CDR3 protein has one entry. The profile shows about 290,000 distinct CDR3 sequences, under 20% of them singletons. This clonotype was counted at least ten times. No antigen is known for it. Sequencing was done on a sample of PBMCs or a T cell subset sorted from them (not recorded which). This sequence originates from a man aged 18 to 30 who had mild COVID-19 (a few samples of this study predate the infection). Cell type and time point are not known. The chain has TRBV5-1 and TRBJ2-1; 11 bases line up with TRBD2. CDR3: CASSLAIAGGRSNEQFF. The CDR3 DNA sequence: TGCGCCAGCAGCTTGGCCATAGCGGGGGGGAGAAGTAATGAGCAGTTCTTC.